This TCR beta chain comes out of a study of T cells in Graves' hyperthyroidism and ophthalmopathy (dated 2019 in TCRdb). For context, the study as a whole: To identify distinguishing TCR V-J signatures, a discovery cohort of about a hundred patients was used, comprising 40 to 45 with Graves' ophthalmopathy and around 60 with stable Graves' hyperthyroidism. In addition, the study compared T-cell repertoires in thyroid tissue and in blood from roughly 6 Graves' hyperthyroidism patients. Prospective prediction of ophthalmopathy was tested in an independent validation cohort consisting of about 20 hyperthyroidism patients and about 17 patients who later progressed to ophthalmopathy. After blood sampling, hyperthyroidism patients were treated with methimazole at a starting dose of 30 mg daily, and ophthalmopathy patients were treated with high-dose intravenous methylprednisolone. The roughly 90 discovery patients were divided at random into training and test sets in a 7:3 ratio. According to the paper, TCR Vbeta CDR3 sequencing was carried out on more than 120 peripheral blood samples, which came from under 50 ophthalmopathy, some 73 hyperthyroidism and roughly 17 progressor patients. General conclusions and limits of the study: No statistical method was used to fix the sample size in advance, and group allocation was not hidden from the investigators. A model built on a 13 V-J signature distinguished ophthalmopathy from stable hyperthyroidism, reaching about 88% sensitivity and around 82% specificity in cross-validation and 80%/75% in testing. Most expanded thyroid clonotypes (frequency above 0.001) were also found in blood, which suggests that blood repertoires may mirror thyroid immune responses. In validation, progression to ophthalmopathy was predicted by the model with 65% to 71% sensitivity and nearly 75% specificity, a median of 6.5 months before onset.

About this clonotype itself: Its antigen target is currently unknown. There are no base qualities to consult, and no much larger clone falls within one base.

Graves' hyperthyroidism was defined as stable when no progression to ophthalmopathy occurred over 18 months of follow-up. Hyperthyroidism patients were newly diagnosed, with disease duration under 2 months, and aged 18 to 65 years. The study excluded patients with uncontrolled infections, other autoimmune diseases, pregnancy or lactation. Diagnoses relied on clinical symptoms, serum thyroxine and TRAb, thyroid ultrasound and orbital computed tomography. Total RNA was extracted using Trizol reagent, and RNA quality was assessed on an Agilent 2100 Bioanalyzer. Spanning cysteine to phenylalanine, the CDR3 consists of 13 amino acids. Only the CDR3 region is kept as DNA, spanning 39 bases read in frame from base 1. Trimming costs V 8 bases and J 5 bases, and their ends lie 15 bases apart. The germline V gene (reference sequence) provides CDR1 MNHNY and CDR2 SVGAGI. Amplification of TCR beta CDR3 regions was carried out from RNA transcripts. For the first round of RT-PCR on the TCR CDR3, the HTBI primer set was used together with the Qiagen OneStep RT-PCR kit. The libraries were constructed in a second round of multiplex PCR and then size-selected and purified. The libraries were sequenced on an Illumina HiSeq2000 using paired-end 100 bp reads. On the authors' methods: SOAPnuke was used to process the raw data, throwing out any read that contained adapters or uncalled bases, had a mean Phred below 15, or lacked an exact constant-primer or identifier match. COPE v1.2.5 was used to merge the high-quality paired reads, and each unique nucleotide sequence was defined as a clonotype. MiTCR v1.1 was used to align clonotypes to the IMGT TRBV, TRBD and TRBJ reference segments. Only V-J combinations with frequency above 0.0001, covering 99% to 99.2% of repertoires, were analysed. The TCS score was defined as F50 (clonal expansion) divided by E x V (chaos), with BLOSUM62-based TCRdist calculated between CDR3 peptides within each V-J. Welch's t-statistics and random forest reduced 450 to 600 V-J features to 13, which were used in a naive Bayes classifier (R e1071). TCRdb reprocessed the public reads (quality trimming at Q25 with fastp, clone calling with MiXCR) and kept in-frame beta chains. Every entry covers one CDR3 protein and lists the most common genes and DNA from its rows. TCRdb, rather than the study authors, made the V and J calls. In all, the sample holds some 510,000 distinct CDR3 sequences, and 46% of those were seen once. In total, the top ten clones hold just under 8.5% of the sample.

What was sequenced was peripheral blood or thyroid tissue (not recorded which). The rearranged chain carries TRBV6-6 and TRBJ1-1, with no confident D gene call. This TCR derives from a young woman with Graves' hyperthyroidism. Donor details come from another sample of the same person, matched by shared clones. The CDR3 amino acid sequence is: CASFNPGRTEAFF. DNA sequence: TGTGCCAGCTTTAATCCAGGCCGGACTGAAGCTTTCTTT.